Presented here are 5 T cell receptor beta chains from one specimen sequenced in a study of vaccination and CD4 T cells after COVID-19. Their antigen targets remain unknown. The sample's treatment: roughly ten-day PBMC culture with coronavirus spike peptide pools or control peptides (ViraFEST assay). The Oncomine TCR Beta short-read assay was applied to DNA of cultured CD4+ T cells. TCRdb re-derived calls from the PCR reads in MiXCR, one entry per CDR3 protein. The data hold some 10,000 distinct CDR3 sequences, with approximately 56% observed a single time. The starting material was cultured CD4+ T cells from blood, obtained after SARS-CoV-2 vaccination. The receptors here all came from a human donor with COVID-19.

This chain uses TRBV7-9 with TRBJ1-5; 8 bases line up with TRBD1. In germline, CDR1 is SEHNR, CDR2 FQNEAQ (reference sequence). V lost 5 bases and J lost 9; bases outside the gene matches: 12. CDR3 size: 15 residues. The CDR3, as DNA: TGTGCCAGCAGCGCCGGGACAGGAGTGTCTGGGCCCCAGCATTTT. It yields the protein CASSAGTGVSGPQHF.

The V gene is TRBV19, the J gene TRBJ2-5; D is possibly TRBD1 (7 bases). This CDR3 comprises 15 residues. Germline V lookup: CDR1 LNHDA, CDR2 SQIVND (reference sequence). V lost 1 base and J lost 5, with 14 bases in between. CDR3 sequence: CASSIGSAGGETQYF. The DNA of the CDR3 is TGTGCCAGTAGTATAGGCTCGGCAGGGGGGGAGACCCAGTACTTC.

This clonotype was observed a handful of times. The chain couples TRBV6-1 to TRBJ1-2; D remains ambiguous. V lost 7 bases, J lost 8 bases, and 20 bases lay in between. In germline, CDR1 is MNHNS, CDR2 SASEGT. The CDR3 runs to 14 residues. This chain's CDR3 is CASIQGYQASGYTF. CDR3 nucleotide sequence: TGTGCCAGCATTCAAGGGTACCAGGCAAGCGGCTACACCTTC.

The chain combines TRBV5-4 with TRBJ1-1; no firm D call. CDR1 is SGHNT and CDR2 is YYREEE in the germline V gene (reference sequence). This CDR3 spans 12 amino acids. V was trimmed by 1 base and J by 7 bases, leaving 8 bases between them. CDR3 sequence (DNA): TGTGCCAGCAGCTTGCAGCGTCGTGAAGCTTTCTTT. Protein product: CASSLQRREAFF.

The V gene is TRBV7-8, the J gene TRBJ2-2; TRBD2 matches at 7 bases. Germline V lookup: CDR1 SGHVS, CDR2 FQNEAQ. The CDR3 runs 16 residues. V was pared by 5 bases and J by 4 bases, with 10 bases of the junction left unmatched. The CDR3 nucleotides are TGTGCCAGCAGCACCGGGGGGAGCACAAGCACCGGGGAGCTGTTTTTT. It codes for CASSTGGSTSTGELFF.